This record covers a single T cell receptor (beta chain). This sample is drawn from a study of blood T cell repertoires in COVID-19. Study-level background: Material from acute and convalescent COVID-19 was sourced from the United States, Italy and Spain. T cells, B-cell-depleted T cells, or PBMCs supplied cDNA or gDNA.

The trim removed 7 bases at V and 7 bases at J, leaving 10 bases unmatched. Germline-derived CDR1 and CDR2 are LGHDT and YNNKEL (reference sequence). The CDR3 contains 15 residues. How the authors handled the data: By means of reference gene primer amplification, nucleated cell counts were estimated. Method: immunoSEQ multiplex PCR; TCRdb's copy keeps in-frame clones and lacks some. V and J calls and clone size follow that table, whereas D and trimming were derived from the DNA. The sample records just under 60,000 clones, about 86% being singletons. The chain employs TRBV3-1 (or the pseudogene TRBV3-2) and TRBJ2-1; 10 nucleotides match TRBD2. Sequencing was done on a sample of peripheral blood. The source of this sequence is a man aged 55 to 70 with acute or convalescent COVID-19. The CDR3 DNA follows: TGTGCCAGCACGGGCCAGCGGGAGGGCGGAAATGAGCAGTTCTTC. This codes for CASTGQREGGNEQFF.